This TCR beta chain was observed in a study of CD8 T cells in Susac syndrome. Study-wide context: Patients with Susac syndrome, at blood draw, were therapy-naive, on corticosteroids, or on intravenous immunoglobulin alone.

Reverse transcription of about 0.45 to 1 ug RNA was carried out with random hexamers. Amplification of TCR beta CDR3 used immunoSEQ multiplex PCR across 54 Vbeta and 13 Jbeta. TCRdb reprocessed the immunoSEQ multiplex PCR reads with MiXCR, giving one entry per CDR3 protein. In the table there are around 140,000 distinct CDR3 sequences, approximately 95% of which are singletons. J gave up 5 bases and V 0 bases, and 4 bases lay outside the gene matches. There are 16 residues in the CDR3. Germline assignment: CDR1 SGHDN and CDR2 FVKESK. This receptor was identified in a human donor with Susac syndrome. The material sequenced was CD4+ T cells from PBMCs. The gene calls are TRBV14 and TRBJ2-5; 12 bases are shared with TRBD2. CDR3 DNA: TGTGCCAGCAGCCAAGATGGACTAGCGGGATGGGAGACCCAGTACTTC. Translating gives CASSQDGLAGWETQYF.